The present TCR beta chain was sequenced within a study of Graves' ophthalmopathy and Graves' hyperthyroidism. For repertoire sequencing, the TCR beta CDR3 regions were amplified from RNA transcripts. HTBI primers were employed in first-round RT-PCR, then a second-round multiplex PCR followed. TCRdb processed the multiplex PCR reads anew with MiXCR; each CDR3 protein has one entry. Here the sample spans over a million distinct CDR3 sequences, roughly two fifths being singletons. Notes on this clonotype: This is likely a read error, given that the CDR3 carries no conserved phenylalanine or tryptophan at its end. The DNA is omitted, as the CDR3 cannot be located on it reliably, and the CDR3 follows TCRdb's listing.

The specimen sequenced was peripheral blood or thyroid tissue (not recorded which). This receptor was taken from an adult man with Graves' hyperthyroidism.

The CDR3 region is CASSLGGG. The chain links TRBV7-2 to TRBJ1-1. Germline V lookup: CDR1 SGHTA, CDR2 FQGNSA. With termini counted, the CDR3 has 8 amino acids.